The 3 T cell receptor beta chains reported below all come from one sample, sequenced in a study of blood T cells in healthy people across ages. Primed by a sample-barcoded 5' primer and a J-beta primer mix, a second PCR proceeded for 7 to 11 cycles. TCRdb independently ran MiXCR on the 5' RACE reads; one entry per CDR3 protein. The sample includes nearly 800,000 distinct CDR3 sequences, approximately 25% of them seen just once. These data also formed part of another study, on T cells of mothers and their children.

The sample comprised blood. The receptors were sampled from a boy between 10 and 17 years old in good health.

This clonotype was counted a few times. The CDR3 sequence: CASSIGDSSYEQYF. The CDR3 DNA is TGTGCCAGTAGTATAGGGGACAGCTCCTACGAGCAGTACTTC. The V call is TRBV19, the J call TRBJ2-5; 7 nucleotides match TRBD1. The J call may be mistaken, given a closer DNA end match to TRBJ2-7. The CDR3 is 14 amino acids. The germline V gene has CDR1 LNHDA and CDR2 SQIVND (reference sequence).

This chain joins TRBV20-1 and TRBJ2-7, with TRBD1 as a possible D gene (6 bases). This CDR3 has 14 residues. V gave up 6 bases and J gave up 0 bases, with 15 bases separating them. Germline V gene data show CDR1 as DFQATT and CDR2 as SNEGSKA (reference sequence). CDR3 loop: CSAEDSLSSYEQYF. Written as DNA, the CDR3 is TGCAGTGCGGAGGACAGTTTGAGCTCCTACGAGCAGTACTTC.

The chain combines TRBV28 with TRBJ2-7, with 14 positions matching TRBD2. This CDR3 region has 16 residues. Trimming took 5 bases from V and 4 from J; bases not matched to a gene: 7. In germline, CDR1 is MDHEN, CDR2 SYDVKM. The CDR3 coding sequence is TGTGCCAGCAGTCCAGGGACTAGCGGGAGTGGGTACGAGCAGTACTTC. Its translation is CASSPGTSGSGYEQYF.